Listed below are T cell receptor beta chains from one sample, sequenced in a study of blood T cell repertoires in COVID-19. Assay used: immunoSEQ multiplex PCR; TCRdb lists only in-frame clones, some missing. The sample yields fewer than 400,000 clones, roughly 90% seen once. Sequencing was carried out using PBMCs or T cells enriched from blood (not recorded which). The origin of the receptors is a woman in her 30s who had recovered from COVID-19. CDR3s include the opening cysteine and the closing phenylalanine or tryptophan. A D gene is named only where the DNA matches it firmly. Size is stated for part of the rows, as once, few or many counts, or as a class when the clone is expanded.

>TRBJ2-3|TRBV11-2|TRBD2|.
CASSLDYWSGRATDTQYF
TGTGCCAGCAGCTTAGATTATTGGAGCGGGAGGGCTACAGATACGCAGTATTTT
>TRBJ2-5|TRBV12-3/TRBV12-4|.|.
CASSFSGVETQYF
TGTGCCAGCAGTTTTTCAGGTGTGGAGACCCAGTACTTC
>TRBJ2-1|TRBV9|.|.
CASSVADSRNEQFF
TGTGCCAGCAGCGTAGCTGATAGTCGGAATGAGCAGTTCTTC
>TRBJ2-1|TRBV5-1|TRBD2|.
CASSQGTSGYNEQFF
TGCGCCAGCAGCCAAGGGACTAGCGGCTACAATGAGCAGTTCTTC
>TRBJ1-6|TRBV7-2|.|.
CASSLAAGLNSPLHF
TGTGCCAGCAGCTTAGCTGCCGGACTCAATTCACCCCTCCACTTT
>TRBJ1-2|TRBV24-1|.|.
CATSDTRGTPTSGYTF
TGTGCCACCAGTGATACCCGGGGGACCCCAACGTCTGGCTACACCTTC
>TRBJ1-5|TRBV28|TRBD1|.
CASSLSQGAGQPQHF
TGTGCCAGCAGTTTATCCCAGGGGGCCGGTCAGCCCCAGCATTTT
>TRBJ1-4|TRBV5-1|.|.
CASMVTGQTNEKLFF
TGCGCCAGCATGGTGACAGGCCAAACTAATGAAAAACTGTTTTTT
>TRBJ2-3|TRBV30|.|once
CAWTAGASTDTQYF
TGTGCCTGGACTGCAGGGGCTAGCACAGATACGCAGTATTTT
>TRBJ1-2|TRBV4-3|TRBD1|.
CASSQPDRSNGYTF
TGCGCCAGCAGCCAACCGGACAGGTCTAATGGCTACACCTTC
>TRBJ1-5|TRBV28|.|.
CASSFGGYSNQPQHF
TGTGCCAGCAGTTTCGGGGGATATAGCAATCAGCCCCAGCATTTT
>TRBJ1-3|TRBV6-5|.|.
CASRTTLSGNTIYF
TGTGCCAGCAGGACGACTCTCTCTGGAAACACCATATATTTT
>TRBJ1-1|TRBV21-1|.|.
CASSKDRESEAFF
TGTGCCAGCAGCAAGGACAGGGAGAGTGAGGCTTTCTTT
>TRBJ1-1|TRBV30|.|.
CAWTPGEMGNTEAFF
TGTGCCTGGACTCCGGGGGAAATGGGAAACACTGAAGCTTTCTTT
>TRBJ2-1|TRBV28|TRBD1|.
CASSLGQLNNEQFF
TGTGCCAGCAGTTTGGGACAGTTGAACAATGAGCAGTTCTTC
>TRBJ1-1|TRBV5-4|.|.
CASSPPGNTEAFF
TGTGCCAGCAGCCCGCCCGGGAACACTGAAGCTTTCTTT
>TRBJ1-2|TRBV5-1|.|.
CASSLDPTGAGGYTF
TGCGCCAGCAGCTTGGACCCCACAGGCGCAGGGGGCTACACCTTC
>TRBJ1-1|TRBV18|TRBD1|.
CASSPLGTAEAFF
TGTGCCAGCTCACCACTCGGGACAGCTGAAGCTTTCTTT
>TRBJ1-1|TRBV2|TRBD1|.
CASSYRGDTEAFF
TGTGCCAGCAGTTACAGGGGGGACACTGAAGCTTTCTTT
>TRBJ2-7|TRBV4-3|TRBD1|.
CASSPGQGREQYF
TGCGCCAGCAGCCCGGGACAGGGTCGCGAGCAGTACTTC
>TRBJ2-3|TRBV3-1/TRBV3-2|TRBD1|.
CASSPDRGFTDTQYF
TGTGCCAGCAGCCCGGACAGGGGGTTCACAGATACGCAGTATTTT
>TRBJ2-5|TRBV9|TRBD2|.
CASSSGSAWETQYF
TGTGCCAGTAGTAGCGGGAGCGCCTGGGAGACCCAGTACTTC
>TRBJ2-1|TRBV6-2/TRBV6-3|.|.
CASSSSTEELLNEQFF
TGTGCCAGCAGTTCCTCGACAGAAGAATTACTCAATGAGCAGTTCTTC
>TRBJ1-2|TRBV24-1|.|.
CATSESGNYGYTF
TGTGCCACCAGTGAATCCGGGAACTATGGCTACACCTTC
>TRBJ2-7|TRBV25-1|TRBD2|.
CASSGTSGDYEQYF
TGTGCCAGCAGTGGGACTAGCGGAGACTACGAGCAGTACTTC
>TRBJ1-3|TRBV11-2|.|.
CASSSAVSGNTIYF
TGTGCCAGCAGCTCTGCGGTCTCTGGAAACACCATATATTTT
>TRBJ2-3|TRBV6-4|TRBD2|.
CASSEGATSLPSTDTQYF
TGTGCCAGCAGTGAGGGAGCGACTAGCCTACCTAGCACAGATACGCAGTATTTT
>TRBJ2-1|TRBV5-1|TRBD1|.
CASSLPGQGAMRNEQFF
TGCGCCAGCAGCTTACCCGGACAGGGGGCGATGAGGAATGAGCAGTTCTTC
>TRBJ1-3|TRBV6-1|.|.
CASSVTYQGLVSGNTIYF
TGTGCCAGCAGTGTTACGTACCAGGGACTGGTCTCTGGAAACACCATATATTTT